This entry lists 25 T cell receptor beta chains sequenced from one sample in a study of identical twins. A single record per CDR3 protein comes from TCRdb applying MiXCR to the 5' RACE reads. The sample has about 810,000 distinct CDR3 sequences; around an eighth are singletons. This sample was shared with a second study, whose subject was yellow fever vaccine responses in identical twins.

The sequencing input was PBMCs. Every receptor here comes from a woman between 18 and 30 years old in good health.

This clonotype was seen ten or more times. The chain uses TRBV24-1 and TRBJ2-1; D might be TRBD2 (5 bases). This CDR3 is 14 amino acids long. V was pared by 4 bases and J by 5 bases, with 11 bases between. The germline gives CDR1 KGHDR, CDR2 SFDVKD. The CDR3 DNA follows: TGTGCCACCAGTGACGATGACTACCACAATGAGCAGTTCTTC. Its translation is CATSDDDYHNEQFF.

This clonotype occurred a few times. This chain uses TRBV12-3 or TRBV12-4 with TRBJ2-7, with D possibly matching TRBD1 (6 bases). This CDR3 has 15 residues. V shed 4 bases and J shed 4 bases, with 17 bases lying between them. The chain's CDR3 is CASSSGQPGWYEQYF. The CDR3 bases are TGTGCCAGCAGTTCTGGACAGCCGGGATGGTACGAGCAGTACTTC.

This clonotype has just a few counts. The chain recombines TRBV20-1 with TRBJ1-2; 8 bases match TRBD1. Germline-derived CDR1 and CDR2 are DFQATT and SNEGSKA (reference sequence). This CDR3 has 15 residues. V lost 4 bases, J lost 3 bases, and 10 bases stayed unmatched. The CDR3 coding sequence is TGCAGTGCTACTTTAGACAGGGGAGTGGACTATGGCTACACCTTC. It translates to CSATLDRGVDYGYTF.

The genes are TRBV28 and TRBJ2-7; D may be TRBD1 (5 bases). The CDR3 is 13 amino acids. Trimming shortened V by 6 bases and J by 4 bases, and 13 bases separated the two germline ends. Germline V gene lookup returns CDR1 MDHEN and CDR2 SYDVKM. The CDR3 region is CASRLLGDYEQYF. CDR3 coding DNA: TGTGCCAGCAGACTTCTAGGGGATTACGAGCAGTACTTC.

This clonotype was observed a handful of times. J is TRBJ2-1 and V is TRBV3-1; TRBD1 agrees at 7 bases. The germline V gene has CDR1 LGHDT and CDR2 YNNKEL (reference sequence). V was clipped by 2 bases and J by 4 bases; unmatched bases: 5. CDR3 size: 15 residues. The CDR3 region is CASSQSNRGYNEQFF. The CDR3 DNA reads as TGTGCCAGCAGCCAATCAAACAGGGGATACAATGAGCAGTTCTTC.

The J gene is TRBJ2-7, the V gene TRBV10-3; 8 bases are a match to TRBD1. This CDR3 contains 15 residues. CDR1 is ENHRY, CDR2 SYGVKD, per germline. The J segment lost 2 bases and the V segment lost 10 bases, leaving 13 bases of the junction unmatched. The CDR3 DNA reads as TGTGCCACCGGCCAGGGGGCGGGCACCGCCTACGAGCAGTACTTC. Amino acid sequence: CATGQGAGTAYEQYF.

The chain recombines TRBV7-9 with TRBJ2-1; 8 positions match TRBD2. J was trimmed by 8 bases and V by 2 bases; bases with no gene match: 14. CDR1 SEHNR and CDR2 FQNEAQ come from the germline V gene (reference sequence). The CDR3 sequence is 17 residues long. CDR3 sequence (DNA): TGTGCCAGCAGCTTATCGGGTCCGGGACTAGTGATCCATGAGCAGTTCTTC. This encodes CASSLSGPGLVIHEQFF.

This clonotype was seen a few times. The V gene is TRBV28, the J gene TRBJ2-1; 7 positions agree with TRBD2. The germline gives CDR1 MDHEN, CDR2 SYDVKM. CDR3 length equals 12 residues. V dropped 3 bases and J dropped 14; count of bases not matched to a gene: 7. Here the CDR3 reads CASSFGGSTEFF. Here the CDR3 DNA reads TGTGCCAGCAGTTTCGGGGGGAGTACGGAGTTCTTC.

Only a few counts were recorded for this clonotype. The rearrangement uses TRBV12-3 or TRBV12-4 and TRBJ2-1; D perhaps matches TRBD2 (6 bases). V lost 1 base and J 2 bases, leaving 9 bases between the germline ends. The CDR3 length is 15 residues. The CDR3 nucleotides read TGTGCCAGCAGTTTAGTCGGGACTCCCTACAATGAGCAGTTCTTC. It is translated as CASSLVGTPYNEQFF.

This clonotype was counted only a few times. This chain links TRBV12-3 or TRBV12-4 with TRBJ1-2; D gene uncertain. V lost 2 bases and J 8 bases, leaving 6 bases between the germline ends. The CDR3 is 11 residues long. Here the CDR3 DNA reads TGTGCCAGCAGTTTAATGGGAGGCTACACCTTC. Its translation is CASSLMGGYTF.

This clonotype was observed many times. J is TRBJ1-6 and V is TRBV3-1; no definite D call. The CDR3 has 15 residues. Germline assignment: CDR1 LGHDT and CDR2 YNNKEL (reference sequence). V was shortened by 0 bases and J by 7 bases, with 10 bases between the two germline ends. As DNA, the CDR3 is TGTGCCAGCAGCCAAGATGGAGCGGTGAATTCACCCCTCCACTTT. Amino acids: CASSQDGAVNSPLHF.

This chain joins TRBV6-1 and TRBJ2-3, with 7 bases fitting TRBD2. The CDR3 has 14 amino acids. V was clipped by 4 bases and J by 2 bases; unmatched bases: 3. The V gene's germline CDR1 is MNHNS and CDR2 SASEGT. CDR3 bases: TGTGCCAGCAGTGTGCTAGCGGACACAGATACGCAGTATTTT. Protein sequence: CASSVLADTDTQYF.

This sequence joins TRBV7-8 and TRBJ1-3; unclear D gene. V was clipped by 5 bases and J by 1 base, with 15 bases between them. The CDR3 covers 16 residues. The germline CDR1 and CDR2 sequences are SGHVS and FQNEAQ. DNA for the CDR3: TGTGCCAGCAGCCAAGTCTCATCCGGTTCTGGAAACACCATATATTTT. This encodes CASSQVSSGSGNTIYF.

The rearrangement uses TRBV12-3 or TRBV12-4 and TRBJ2-7; weak D call: TRBD2 (7 bases). The length of the CDR3 is 15 residues. Deletions cut 6 bases from V and 5 bases from J, with 20 bases between. The CDR3 nucleotides read TGTGCCAGCAGCCCACAGGGTTTCGCGGGGGACGAGCAGTACGTC. Protein: CASSPQGFAGDEQYV.

This clonotype was seen a handful of times. V gene TRBV7-8 combines with J gene TRBJ1-6; D unresolved. V dropped 5 bases and J dropped 8 bases, with 10 bases sitting between them. There are 13 residues in the CDR3. The germline V gene has CDR1 SGHVS and CDR2 FQNEAQ. The chain's CDR3 is CASSPGVDSPLHF. The CDR3 DNA follows: TGTGCCAGCAGCCCCGGGGTGGATTCACCCCTCCACTTT.

This clonotype was observed at least ten times. The gene calls are TRBV5-1 and TRBJ2-2, with D possibly matching TRBD2 (6 bases). The CDR3 runs to 14 residues. V gave up 9 bases and J gave up 2 bases, with 14 bases separating them. CDR1 is SGHRS, CDR2 YFSETQ, per germline. The chain's CDR3 is CATRGKANTGELFF. CDR3 DNA: TGCGCCACCCGGGGGAAGGCCAACACCGGGGAGCTGTTTTTT.

The rearrangement joins TRBV2 to TRBJ2-7; TRBD1 agrees at 9 bases. Trimming removed 7 bases from V and 5 bases from J; junction bases left unmatched: 6. CDR3 length: 13 residues. Germline V gives CDR1 SNHLY, CDR2 FYNNEI. CDR3 protein: CASTGTGWNEQYF. Here the CDR3 DNA reads TGTGCCAGCACCGGGACAGGGTGGAACGAGCAGTACTTC.

This rearrangement joins TRBV20-1 to TRBJ2-1; D ambiguous. CDR1 is DFQATT and CDR2 is SNEGSKA in the germline V gene (reference sequence). Trimming left V 0 bases short and J 6 bases short, with 12 bases between. CDR3 size: 14 residues. This CDR3 is CSARDLSQRNEQFF. The CDR3 coding sequence is TGCAGTGCTAGAGATCTGAGTCAGCGCAATGAGCAGTTCTTC.

This clonotype showed up just a few times. The V and J genes are TRBV18 and TRBJ1-2; perhaps TRBD1 as D (6 bases). The CDR3 is 13 amino acids. V gave up 3 bases and J gave up 6 bases, with 11 bases separating them. Germline V gene lookup returns CDR1 KGHSH and CDR2 LQKENI. CDR3 sequence (DNA): TGTGCCAGCTCACCGGACAGCCCCCATGGCTACACCTTC. Amino acids: CASSPDSPHGYTF.

This clonotype was picked up a small number of times. The chain uses TRBV29-1 and TRBJ2-6, with 9 bases lining up with TRBD1. Germline CDR1 SQVTM, CDR2 ANQGSEA. The CDR3 sequence is 18 residues long. The V gene end was trimmed by 0 bases and the J gene end by 0 bases; junction bases not matched to a gene: 6. CDR3 sequence: CSVEEGDRAVSGANVLTF. In DNA, the CDR3 is TGCAGCGTTGAAGAAGGGGACAGGGCCGTCTCTGGGGCCAACGTCCTGACTTTC.

The genes are TRBV18 and TRBJ2-7, with a possible D match to TRBD1 (6 bases). V lost 4 bases and J 4 bases, leaving 14 bases between the germline ends. The CDR3 extends over 14 amino acids. Germline CDR1 is KGHSH and CDR2 is LQKENI. The CDR3 protein is CASSLTGPGYEQYV. CDR3 coding DNA: TGTGCCAGCTCACTAACAGGGCCTGGGTACGAGCAGTACGTC.

Ten or more counts support this clonotype. This chain uses TRBV6-5 with TRBJ2-1; D possibly corresponds to TRBD1 (6 bases). V was trimmed by 2 bases and J by 10 bases, leaving 18 bases between them. Per the germline V gene, CDR1 is MNHEY and CDR2 is SVGAGI. This CDR3 has 15 amino acids. The CDR3 spells CASSYGQGWGREQFF. CDR3 DNA: TGTGCCAGCAGTTACGGGCAGGGGTGGGGTCGGGAGCAGTTCTTC.

This clonotype was seen only a few times. The genes are TRBV12-2 and TRBJ2-7. TRBV12-2 is a pseudogene. The CDR3 runs to 16 residues. This chain's CDR3 is CASRFDEDGSSYEQYV. In DNA, the CDR3 is TGTGCAAGTCGCTTCGATGAGGACGGAAGCTCCTACGAGCAGTACGTC.

The rearrangement uses TRBV10-3 and TRBJ2-1; 7 nucleotides line up with TRBD2. This CDR3 has 13 residues. From germline, CDR1 is ENHRY and CDR2 SYGVKD. The V segment lost 8 bases and the J segment 6 bases; nucleotides outside the gene matches: 7. CDR3 coding DNA: TGTGCCATCCAGCGGGATGAGGGCAATGAGCAGTTCTTC. Translating gives CAIQRDEGNEQFF.

This clonotype was found a few times. The chain combines TRBV5-1 with TRBJ2-3, with D unclear. This CDR3 is 16 amino acids long. Trimming stripped 0 bases from V and 2 bases from J, with 13 bases between. Germline V CDR1 and CDR2: SGHRS, YFSETQ. The CDR3 DNA is TGCGCCAGCAGCTTGGCCGTAGGGTTAACCACAGATACGCAGTATTTT. It specifies CASSLAVGLTTDTQYF.